Listed below are T cell receptor beta chains from one sample, sequenced in a study of T cell responses to AZD1222 COVID-19 vaccine. TCRdb's table, derived via immunoSEQ multiplex PCR, lists solely in-frame clones and lacks some. The sample yields 200,000 or so clones, 70% to 90% seen once. The specimen was peripheral blood, collected on day 0 of AZD1222 vaccination. These receptors were obtained from an adult in good health. Each CDR3 is given with its conserved first and last residue. D genes are given only for firm matches.

NA TRBJ2-1 TRBV14 CASSQKWGRTAYNEQFF
TRBD2 TRBJ2-2 TRBV5-1 CASIPLAGNTGELFF
NA TRBJ2-6 TRBV6-5 CASSPNTAGANVLTF
NA TRBJ1-6 TRBV19 CASSNPFGAPRRSPLHF
NA TRBJ1-3 TRBV5-1 CASSSMALSGNTIYF
NA TRBJ2-7 TRBV25-1 CASSESGLRSYEQYF
NA TRBJ2-2 TRBV19 CASSMAGSLPNTGELFF
NA TRBJ2-2 TRBV5-1 CASIGAADTGELFF
TRBD2 TRBJ2-7 TRBV24-1 CATTFGLARSYEQYF
NA TRBJ1-1 TRBV7-9 CASSPSDTEAFF
NA TRBJ2-2 TRBV9 CASSTTTGELFF
NA TRBJ2-3 TRBV19 CASSIGAWSTDTQYF
TRBD2 TRBJ2-3 TRBV5-5 CASSSPGAGLTMQYF
TRBD1 TRBJ1-2 TRBV19 CASSIQGQYNYGYTF
TRBD1 TRBJ2-1 TRBV27 CASSLRQGALGNEQFF